One sample yielded the 28 T cell receptor beta chains listed below, sequenced in a study of T cell repertoires in aging, cancer and after chemotherapy. Rearranged V-D-J TRB sequences were amplified with a mixed TRB-A/B primer pool. TCRdb reprocessed the multiplex PCR reads via MiXCR and lists one record per CDR3 protein. The table lists approximately 11,000 distinct CDR3 sequences, 32% of them singletons. Amplification of TCR beta used genomic DNA extracted from peripheral blood. The material sequenced was blood. These receptor sequences come from a human donor in good health.

This clonotype is termed medium-sized. The chain carries TRBV29-1 and TRBJ1-5; D not resolved. V dropped 7 bases and J dropped 2 bases, with 12 bases sitting between them. The CDR3 contains 13 residues. The V gene's germline CDR1 is SQVTM and CDR2 ANQGSEA. CDR3: CSASESGNQPQHF. In DNA, the CDR3 is TGCAGCGCTAGCGAGTCCGGCAATCAGCCCCAGCATTTT.

Within the sample, this clonotype is medium-sized (0.01 to 0.1%). This rearrangement joins TRBV27 to TRBJ2-6; the D is unclear. Germline values: CDR1 MNHEY, CDR2 SMNVEV (reference sequence). V was trimmed by 3 bases and J by 2 bases, leaving 8 bases between them. The CDR3 totals 15 residues. CDR3 region: CASSFMGTGANVLTF. CDR3 DNA sequence: TGTGCCAGCAGTTTTATGGGGACTGGGGCCAACGTCCTGACTTTC.

This chain connects TRBV4-3 to TRBJ2-7, with 9 bases fitting TRBD2. The length of the CDR3 is 17 residues. The V gene end was trimmed by 0 bases and the J gene end by 2 bases; junction bases not matched to a gene: 8. Germline CDR1 and CDR2: LGHNA and YSLEER. The CDR3 loop is CASSQESDSGGTYEQYF. The CDR3, as DNA: TGCGCCAGCAGCCAAGAATCGGATAGCGGGGGCACCTACGAGCAGTACTTC.

A remark on this clonotype: A much larger clone differs from this one at a single base, so this may be a read error. The chain combines TRBV11-1 with TRBJ1-3, with D unclear. CDR3 size: 12 residues. Trimming left V 1 base short and J 6 bases short, with 4 bases between. Germline assignment: CDR1 SGHAT and CDR2 FQDESV (reference sequence). For the CDR3, the DNA is TGTGCCAGCAGCTTAGACAAAAACACCATATATTTT. Protein sequence: CASSLDKNTIYF.

The chain has TRBV6-1 and TRBJ2-7; no clear D gene. Germline lookup yields CDR1 MNHNS and CDR2 SASEGT. The CDR3 sequence is 11 residues long. Trimming left V 5 bases short and J 7 bases short, with 9 bases between. This chain's CDR3 is CASSYGGEQYF. CDR3 in DNA: TGTGCCAGCAGTTACGGTGGGGAGCAGTACTTC.

The rearrangement links TRBV20-1 to TRBJ2-3; D is unresolved. CDR3 length: 12 residues. Trimming took 3 bases from V and 6 from J, leaving 10 bases between them. The germline gives CDR1 DFQATT, CDR2 SNEGSKA (reference sequence). Here the CDR3 DNA reads TGCAGTGCTAGGGGCTCGGAGGATACGCAGTATTTT. It specifies CSARGSEDTQYF.

There are a few counts of this clonotype. V gene TRBV10-3 combines with J gene TRBJ2-2; D possibly corresponds to TRBD2 (6 bases). The V end was cut by 4 bases, the J end by 2 bases, with 8 bases between. There are 14 residues in the CDR3. Germline CDR1 is ENHRY and CDR2 is SYGVKD. The CDR3, as DNA: TGTGCCATCAGTGTGGAGGGCAACACCGGGGAGCTGTTTTTT. It translates to CAISVEGNTGELFF.

V usage is TRBV11-3 and J usage is TRBJ2-7; D uncertain. This CDR3 is built from 10 residues. Deletions cut 0 bases from V and 6 bases from J, with 0 bases between. Looked up from germline, CDR1 is SGHNT and CDR2 is YENEEA. CDR3 bases: TGTGCCAGCAGCTTAGACGAGCAGTACTTC. This sequence encodes CASSLDEQYF.

This clonotype was seen a few times. The CDR3 DNA is TGTGCCAGCCAGACAGTAGCTCACTACGAGCAGTACTTC. It codes for CASQTVAHYEQYF. The chain carries TRBV6-5 and TRBJ2-7, with D tentatively TRBD1 (5 bases). The CDR3 has 13 residues. Trimming took off 8 bases at V and 3 bases at J, with 14 bases between the two ends. Germline assignment: CDR1 MNHEY and CDR2 SVGAGI.

The chain combines TRBV12-3 or TRBV12-4 with TRBJ2-2; the D is unclear. This CDR3 is built from 15 residues. CDR3 sequence: CASDPAGFNTGELFF. CDR3 DNA sequence: TGTGCTAGTGACCCGGCCGGGTTCAACACCGGGGAGCTGTTTTTT.

V gene TRBV5-6 combines with J gene TRBJ2-1; 8 nucleotides line up with TRBD2. This CDR3 comprises 17 residues. CDR1 SGHDT and CDR2 YYEEEE come from the germline V gene. J gave up 4 bases and V 4 bases, and 13 bases lay outside the gene matches. The CDR3 region is CASSPTAGGAHYNEQFF. The CDR3 nucleotides are TGTGCCAGCAGCCCAACCGCCGGGGGGGCCCATTACAATGAGCAGTTCTTC.

J is TRBJ1-6 and V is TRBV27; TRBD1 might be the D (6 bases). V lost 2 bases and J lost 4, with 12 bases in between. This CDR3 comprises 16 residues. Germline V lookup: CDR1 MNHEY, CDR2 SMNVEV (reference sequence). Written as DNA, the CDR3 is TGTGCCAGCAGTTTAGTGAGGGGGGATTATAATTCACCCCTCCACTTT. Protein product: CASSLVRGDYNSPLHF.

Sample share makes this clonotype medium-sized (0.01 to 0.1%). The CDR3 coding sequence is TGTGCCAGCAGTCTGGGACAGTTGAACACTGAAGCTTTCTTT. Amino acid sequence: CASSLGQLNTEAFF. The J gene is TRBJ1-1, the V gene TRBV6-1; 7 bases agree with TRBD1. The CDR3 consists of 14 residues. Germline CDR1 reads MNHNS; CDR2 reads SASEGT. J gave up 0 bases and V 5 bases, and 3 bases lay outside the gene matches.

This clonotype was seen a handful of times. The rearrangement uses TRBV30 and TRBJ1-2; D might be TRBD1 (6 bases). The CDR3 is 14 residues long. Germline V lookup: CDR1 GTSNPN, CDR2 SVGIG (reference sequence). V was cut by 0 bases and J by 8 bases, with 16 bases left in between. The CDR3 nucleotides read TGTGCCTGGAGTGTAGGCAGGGGAGTGCAGGGCTACACCTTC. Protein product: CAWSVGRGVQGYTF.

This clonotype was observed a few times. The chain combines TRBV27 with TRBJ2-5; the match to TRBD2 covers 7 bases. Looked up from germline, CDR1 is MNHEY and CDR2 is SMNVEV (reference sequence). The CDR3 is made up of 15 amino acids. V lost 3 bases to trimming and J lost 5 bases; unmatched junction nucleotides: 9. The CDR3 DNA is TGTGCCAGCAGTTTGTCCAGACTAGCCCCGGAGACCCAGTACTTC. This encodes CASSLSRLAPETQYF.

The rearrangement uses TRBV7-6 and TRBJ2-7, with D unclear. Germline CDR1 and CDR2: SGHVS and FNYEAQ. With 5 bases removed from V and 3 bases from J, the gap between germline ends came to 14 bases. The length of the CDR3 is 14 residues. In nucleotides, the CDR3 is TGTGCCAGCAGCGTATATCCTGATAGCTACGAGCAGTACTTC. Translating gives CASSVYPDSYEQYF.

This chain uses TRBV6-1 with TRBJ2-3, with no clear D. This CDR3 is built from 14 residues. The germline gives CDR1 MNHNS, CDR2 SASEGT. V was pared by 5 bases and J by 2 bases, with 11 bases between. The CDR3 sequence: CASSWVQPTDTQYF. The CDR3 coding sequence is TGTGCCAGCAGTTGGGTACAGCCCACAGATACGCAGTATTTT.

This clonotype was counted only a few times. The chain recombines TRBV7-2 with TRBJ2-5; TRBD1 matches 8 bases. This CDR3 has 14 amino acids. Trimming took 4 bases from V and 5 from J; bases not matched to a gene: 6. Looked up from germline, CDR1 is SGHTA and CDR2 is FQGNSA. Written as DNA, the CDR3 is TGTGCCAGCAGCTCCCAGGGGGCGGGGGAGACCCAGTACTTC. This sequence encodes CASSSQGAGETQYF.

The chain carries TRBV29-1 and TRBJ2-3; 7 nucleotides agree with TRBD2. This CDR3 region has 14 residues. V was clipped by 4 bases and J by 0 bases; unmatched bases: 4. The germline V gene has CDR1 SQVTM and CDR2 ANQGSEA. The CDR3 region is CSVVGGSSTDTQYF. DNA for the CDR3: TGCAGCGTTGTTGGCGGGAGTAGCACAGATACGCAGTATTTT.

The genes are TRBV11-3 and TRBJ2-3; D might be TRBD1 or TRBD2, each matching 5 bases. The CDR3 runs 14 residues. V lost 5 bases, J lost 8 bases, and 17 bases lay in between. CDR1 SGHNT and CDR2 YENEEA come from the germline V gene. In DNA, the CDR3 is TGTGCCAGCAGCCGAGGGGCCTCGGATGTTACGCAGTATTTT. Amino acid sequence: CASSRGASDVTQYF.

The chain has TRBV27 and TRBJ2-3; tentative D call: TRBD1 (5 bases). Germline-derived CDR1 and CDR2 are MNHEY and SMNVEV (reference sequence). Trimming took 3 bases from V and 2 from J, leaving 12 bases between them. The CDR3 totals 15 residues. Here the CDR3 reads CASSFQQGPTDTQYF. DNA for the CDR3: TGTGCCAGCAGTTTTCAGCAGGGTCCCACAGATACGCAGTATTTT.

The chain is built from TRBV6-2 or TRBV6-3 and TRBJ1-2; the D gene is possibly TRBD1 (5 bases). The CDR3 extends over 13 amino acids. From germline, CDR1 is MNHEY and CDR2 SVGEGT. V lost 2 bases to trimming and J lost 2 bases, with 6 bases between them. The CDR3 here is CASSYDRNYGYTF. CDR3 bases: TGTGCCAGCAGTTACGACAGAAACTATGGCTACACCTTC.

The chain couples TRBV15 to TRBJ2-1; D not certain. CDR3 size: 11 residues. With 3 bases removed from V and 9 bases from J, the gap between germline ends came to 6 bases. Per the germline V gene, CDR1 is LNHNV and CDR2 is YYDKDF (reference sequence). The DNA of the CDR3 is TGTGCCACCAGCAGGGCTCTTGAGCAGTTCTTC. Its translation: CATSRALEQFF.

This chain joins TRBV18 and TRBJ1-6; 9 positions match TRBD1. V shed 5 bases and J 7 bases; nucleotides not matched to a gene: 9. The germline V gene encodes CDR1 KGHSH and CDR2 LQKENI. The CDR3 runs 16 residues. The CDR3 bases are TGTGCCAGCTCAAACGGACAGGGGAGTTCGAATTCACCCCTCCACTTT. As protein: CASSNGQGSSNSPLHF.

Details on this clonotype: One junction end disagrees with the germline gene, perhaps due to a read error. The chain employs TRBV6-1 and TRBJ2-1, with TRBD1 matching over 7 bases. Germline CDR1 and CDR2: MNHNS and SASEGT. CDR3 length equals 14 residues. The CDR3 loop reads CAISYGTDLGEQFF. CDR3 coding DNA: TGTGCCATCAGTTACGGGACAGACCTTGGGGAGCAGTTCTTC.

This clonotype appeared a few times. This chain joins TRBV5-1 and TRBJ1-1; no clear D. This CDR3 is built from 15 residues. Germline CDR1 SGHRS, CDR2 YFSETQ. V lost 6 bases and J 1 base, leaving 16 bases between the germline ends. The CDR3 reads CASTSEAPGNTEAFF. Written as DNA, the CDR3 is TGCGCCAGCACCTCCGAAGCGCCAGGGAACACTGAAGCTTTCTTT.

This sequence joins TRBV6-5 and TRBJ2-7, with D possibly matching TRBD1 (7 bases). Germline CDR1 and CDR2: MNHEY and SVGAGI. This CDR3 is built from 14 residues. The V gene lost 2 bases and the J gene lost 3 bases, with 11 bases spanning the gap. CDR3 amino acids: CASSYGQGGYEQYF. In nucleotides, the CDR3 is TGTGCCAGCAGTTACGGCCAGGGGGGCTACGAGCAGTACTTC.

This clonotype turned up a few times. The rearrangement links TRBV19 to TRBJ1-1; D gene unclear. Trimming shortened V by 3 bases and J by 5 bases, and 10 bases separated the two germline ends. This CDR3 is 13 amino acids long. Germline assignment: CDR1 LNHDA and CDR2 SQIVND (reference sequence). CDR3 nucleotide sequence: TGTGCCAGTAGTATTTCCCGGCGGACTGAAGCTTTCTTT. Protein sequence: CASSISRRTEAFF.